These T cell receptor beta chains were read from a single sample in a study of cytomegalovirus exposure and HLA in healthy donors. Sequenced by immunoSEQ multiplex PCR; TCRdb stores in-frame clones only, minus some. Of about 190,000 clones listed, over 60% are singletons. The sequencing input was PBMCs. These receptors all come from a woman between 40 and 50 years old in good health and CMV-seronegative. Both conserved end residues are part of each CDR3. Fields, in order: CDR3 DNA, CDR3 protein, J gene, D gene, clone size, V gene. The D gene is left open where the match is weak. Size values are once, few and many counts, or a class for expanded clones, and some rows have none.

TGTGCCAGCAGTACAGGGGGGGAGTCACCCCTCCACTTT CASSTGGESPLHF TRBJ1-6 TRBD1 few TRBV7-3
TGCAGCGTTGAAGATCTAAGCGAGGGCGAGCAGTACTTC CSVEDLSEGEQYF TRBJ2-7 NA NA TRBV29-1
TGTGCCAGCAGCGGAGCTATTGGCTCCTACAATGAGCAGTTCTTC CASSGAIGSYNEQFF TRBJ2-1 NA NA TRBV7-2
TGCAGCGTTGAACCCCTAGCGCCTTACAATGAGCAGTTCTTC CSVEPLAPYNEQFF TRBJ2-1 NA NA TRBV29-1
TGTGCCAGCAGTAATGGGGCTAACTCCTACGAGCAGTACTTC CASSNGANSYEQYF TRBJ2-7 NA once TRBV6-1
TGTGCCAGCAGTTCCCTCAATCAGCCCCAGCATTTT CASSSLNQPQHF TRBJ1-5 NA NA TRBV27
TGTGCCAGCAGCAGAGGGACTAGCTGGTACAATGAGCAGTTCTTC CASSRGTSWYNEQFF TRBJ2-1 TRBD2 NA TRBV5-8
TGTGCCAGCAGCCCCAGACAGGCCGGGGAGCTGTTTTTT CASSPRQAGELFF TRBJ2-2 NA NA TRBV6-5
TGTGCCAGCAGCTTGGGACAGGGGAGGTTGTACGAGCAGTACTTC CASSLGQGRLYEQYF TRBJ2-7 TRBD1 NA TRBV7-9
TGTGCCAGCAGCAGACTAGCGGTCTCCTACGAGCAGTACTTC CASSRLAVSYEQYF TRBJ2-7 TRBD2 NA TRBV7-2
TGCGCCAGCAGCTTGGTGCAGGGTTTTAATGAGCAGTTCTTC CASSLVQGFNEQFF TRBJ2-1 NA NA TRBV5-1
TGTGCCAGCAGCCGACAGGGGTCGAACACTGAAGCTTTCTTT CASSRQGSNTEAFF TRBJ1-1 TRBD1 NA TRBV6-5
TGTGCCAGCAGCTTCATTGGAGGGCAGGGGGAAGAGACCCAGTACTTC CASSFIGGQGEETQYF TRBJ2-5 NA NA TRBV5-6
TGTGCCAGCATGAGACTAGCCGACACCGGGGAGCTGTTTTTT CASMRLADTGELFF TRBJ2-2 TRBD2 NA TRBV11-3
TGTGCCAGCAGCATCCTAGTCAAAGAGCAGTTCTTC CASSILVKEQFF TRBJ2-1 NA NA TRBV28
TGCGCCAGCAGCCAAGTAGGCAGGGCTCCTGAAGCTTTCTTT CASSQVGRAPEAFF TRBJ1-1 NA NA TRBV4-3
TGTGCCAGCTCACCACTAGCTAGGAGTTTAGGCTACGAGCAGTACTTC CASSPLARSLGYEQYF TRBJ2-7 NA NA TRBV18
TGTGCCAGCAGCCAAGATCTCCTTTTATTGGGAGCGGTAACGAACGAGCAGTACTTC CASSQDLLLLGAVTNEQYF TRBJ2-7 NA NA TRBV4-2
TGTGCCAGCAGTGGCGGGTCCACAGGGGTTGGCTACACCTTC CASSGGSTGVGYTF TRBJ1-2 TRBD1 once TRBV6-1
TGCAGCGTTGAAGCAACAGGGGGTATATCCTATAATTCACCCCTCCACTTT CSVEATGGISYNSPLHF TRBJ1-6 TRBD1 NA TRBV29-1
TGTGCCAGCAGCTCCGGGACTAGCGGAAACTTATACAATGAGCAGTTCTTC CASSSGTSGNLYNEQFF TRBJ2-1 TRBD2 NA TRBV7-8
TGTGCCAGCAGCATGGGGACAGAACTATACACCGGGGAGCTGTTTTTT CASSMGTELYTGELFF TRBJ2-2 TRBD1 NA TRBV9
TGTGCCAGCAGCTTAGAGCCAGGGGCAGTTCAGCCCCAGCATTTT CASSLEPGAVQPQHF TRBJ1-5 NA NA TRBV7-8
TGTGCCAGCAGCTTCGGGACTCAAGAGACCCAGTACTTC CASSFGTQETQYF TRBJ2-5 NA NA TRBV11-2
TGCGCCAGCAGCCAAGATCTTCTAGCGGTCTCGGGGCGCACAGATACGCAGTATTTT CASSQDLLAVSGRTDTQYF TRBJ2-3 TRBD2 few TRBV4-3
TGTGCCAGCAGCTTAGCCGGAGACGAGCAGTACTTC CASSLAGDEQYF TRBJ2-7 NA NA TRBV11-2
TGTGCCAGCAGCCTAGGGCCTCCGAGCACTGAAGCTTTCTTT CASSLGPPSTEAFF TRBJ1-1 NA NA TRBV13
TGTGCCAGTAGTATAAGAGGGCTTGAAGCTTTCTTT CASSIRGLEAFF TRBJ1-1 NA few TRBV19